The 15 T cell receptor beta chains listed next were all sequenced from one sample in a study of blood T cell repertoires in COVID-19. Sequenced by immunoSEQ multiplex PCR; TCRdb stores in-frame clones only, minus some. The table has about 170,000 clones, 82% seen once. Sequences were obtained from peripheral blood. The receptors originated from an elderly woman with active or convalescent COVID-19.

This chain joins TRBV6-6 and TRBJ2-1; TRBD2 agrees at 12 bases. Looked up from germline, CDR1 is MNHNY and CDR2 is SVGAGI (reference sequence). CDR3 length: 18 amino acids. The trim removed 5 bases at V and 1 base at J, leaving 9 bases unmatched. CDR3 DNA: TGTGCCAGCAGTCGCGGACCGACTAGCGGGGGATCCTACAATGAGCAGTTCTTC. Encoded protein: CASSRGPTSGGSYNEQFF.

The chain employs TRBV9 and TRBJ1-6, with D maybe TRBD1 (5 bases). V lost 4 bases and J lost 7, with 12 bases in between. The CDR3 is 14 residues long. Germline CDR1 reads SGDLS; CDR2 reads YYNGEE. In DNA form, the CDR3 reads TGTGCCAGCAGCTCCAGGGTTGGAAATTCACCCCTCCACTTT. Protein sequence: CASSSRVGNSPLHF.

The rearrangement uses TRBV7-9 and TRBJ2-5; 8 nucleotides agree with TRBD1. There are 18 residues in the CDR3. Germline V gene lookup returns CDR1 SEHNR and CDR2 FQNEAQ (reference sequence). The J segment lost 5 bases and the V segment lost 4 bases, leaving 18 bases of the junction unmatched. The CDR3 nucleotides read TGTGCCAGCAGCTCACAAAGACTGGGTCAGGGGGCTTGGGAGACCCAGTACTTC. Translating gives CASSSQRLGQGAWETQYF.

The chain carries TRBV2 and TRBJ2-3; 11 bases align to TRBD2. Germline-derived CDR1 and CDR2 are SNHLY and FYNNEI. This CDR3 is built from 16 residues. V shed 5 bases, J shed 0 bases, and the junction held 4 bases outside the gene matches. This CDR3 is CASSLAGGPSTDTQYF. The CDR3 region has the DNA TGTGCCAGCAGTTTAGCGGGGGGGCCTAGCACAGATACGCAGTATTTT.

The rearrangement uses TRBV6-1 and TRBJ2-1; D might be TRBD1 (5 bases). There are 19 residues in the CDR3. V lost 0 bases and J 0 bases, leaving 18 bases between the germline ends. Germline CDR1 and CDR2: MNHNS and SASEGT. CDR3 nucleotide sequence: TGTGCCAGCAGTGAAGCGCTTAGGGGCTTCATCAGCTCCTACAATGAGCAGTTCTTC. It yields the protein CASSEALRGFISSYNEQFF.

This chain connects TRBV12-3 or TRBV12-4 to TRBJ1-6; 7 bases line up with TRBD1. Germline trimming cut 4 bases from V and 8 bases from J; bases unmatched to any gene: 2. There are 13 residues in the CDR3. The CDR3 DNA sequence: TGTGCCAGCAGTTCAACAGGGGATTCACCCCTCCACTTT. It specifies CASSSTGDSPLHF.

The rearrangement links TRBV19 to TRBJ1-1, with 7 bases that match TRBD1. Germline V lookup: CDR1 LNHDA, CDR2 SQIVND (reference sequence). This CDR3 spans 14 amino acids. V trimming: 5 bases; J trimming: 2 bases; junction bases outside the gene matches: 5. The CDR3 DNA is TGTGCCAGTAGTCCACGGGACAGAAACACTGAAGCTTTCTTT. This sequence encodes CASSPRDRNTEAFF. Together with reference TRBV19 and TRBJ1-1, the CDR3 gives the full variable domain: DGGITQSPKYLFRKEGQNVTLSCEQNLNHDAMYWYRQDPGQGLRLIYYSQIVNDFQKGDIAEGYSVSREKKESFPLTVTSAQKNPTAFYLCASSPRDRNTEAFFGQGTRLTVV.

The V gene is TRBV5-4, the J gene TRBJ2-2; 7 nucleotides agree with TRBD1. The ends lost 6 bases at V and 1 base at J; junction bases unmatched: 6. In germline, CDR1 is SGHNT, CDR2 YYREEE (reference sequence). The CDR3 consists of 15 residues. DNA of the CDR3: TGTGCCAGCACAACAGGGGCCGAGAACACCGGGGAGCTGTTTTTT. Encoded protein: CASTTGAENTGELFF.

V is TRBV7-9 and J is TRBJ2-2, with 10 nucleotides matching TRBD2. The CDR3 length is 17 residues. After removal of 2 bases from V and 1 base from J, the junction contained 4 bases not matched to a gene. Germline V gene lookup returns CDR1 SEHNR and CDR2 FQNEAQ (reference sequence). Written as DNA, the CDR3 is TGTGCCAGCAGCTTAACAATAGCGGGAGGGAACACCGGGGAGCTGTTTTTT. It translates to CASSLTIAGGNTGELFF.

The rearrangement joins TRBV11-2 to TRBJ2-2; the match to TRBD2 covers 7 bases. The CDR3 extends over 17 amino acids. CDR1 SGHAT and CDR2 FQNNGV come from the germline V gene. V lost 2 bases, J lost 4 bases, and 10 bases stayed unmatched. The CDR3 protein is CASSLSSGTTTTGELFF. CDR3 nucleotides: TGTGCCAGCAGCTTATCCTCCGGGACTACCACCACCGGGGAGCTGTTTTTT.

The chain couples TRBV18 to TRBJ2-6; tentatively, D is TRBD1 (6 bases). V was clipped by 2 bases and J by 0 bases, with 11 bases between them. In germline, CDR1 is KGHSH, CDR2 LQKENI. CDR3 length equals 17 residues. CDR3 sequence: CASSPNRDNSGANVLTF. Here the CDR3 DNA reads TGTGCCAGCTCACCAAATCGGGACAACTCTGGGGCCAACGTCCTGACTTTC.

The chain combines TRBV5-8 with TRBJ1-1; D not certain. Germline V gives CDR1 SGHTS, CDR2 YDEGEE. V lost 1 base and J 8 bases, leaving 6 bases between the germline ends. This CDR3 region has 11 residues. In DNA, the CDR3 is TGTGCCAGCAGCTTGATGAGGGAAGCTTTCTTT. It yields the protein CASSLMREAFF.

The chain uses TRBV7-9 and TRBJ1-1; 7 bases align to TRBD1. The CDR3 totals 14 residues. CDR1 is SEHNR, CDR2 FQNEAQ, per germline (reference sequence). The J segment lost 2 bases and the V segment lost 5 bases, leaving 5 bases of the junction unmatched. Here the CDR3 reads CASSPWDSNTEAFF. CDR3 sequence (DNA): TGTGCCAGCAGCCCCTGGGACAGCAACACTGAAGCTTTCTTT.

V gene TRBV19 combines with J gene TRBJ1-6, with TRBD1 matching over 11 bases. V shed 6 bases, J shed 5 bases, and the junction held 6 bases outside the gene matches. The CDR3 is 16 residues long. From germline, CDR1 is LNHDA and CDR2 SQIVND (reference sequence). The CDR3 sequence is CASSRTGQGDNSPLHF. CDR3 coding DNA: TGTGCCAGTAGCCGAACGGGACAGGGGGATAATTCACCCCTCCACTTT.

The V call is TRBV7-8, the J call TRBJ1-6, with a possible D match to TRBD1 (6 bases). Germline CDR1 and CDR2: SGHVS and FQNEAQ. The germline V and J ends were trimmed by 4 bases and 11 bases, with 12 bases remaining between them. The CDR3 runs 13 residues. The CDR3 DNA sequence: TGTGCCAGCAGCTCAGACAGGAGAACACCCCTCCACTTT. It is translated as CASSSDRRTPLHF.